Listed below are T cell receptor beta chains from one sample, sequenced in a study of blood T cell repertoires in COVID-19. Libraries were prepared by immunoSEQ multiplex PCR; TCRdb keeps only in-frame clonotypes and omits some of them. The sample yields under 45,000 clones, 86% seen once. Sequenced material: peripheral blood. The receptors originated from a man aged 35-49 years with active COVID-19. Each CDR3 is given with its conserved first and last residue. D genes are given only for firm matches. The size of a clone is reported for some rows only, either as once, few or many, or as a class for expanded clones.

abundance	v_gene	j_gene	d_gene	len	CDR3nt	CDR3aa
-	TRBV7-2	TRBJ2-5	-	13	TGTGCCAGCAGCCTATACCCCCGAGAGACCCAGTACTTC	CASSLYPRETQYF
-	TRBV6-5	TRBJ2-2	TRBD2	15	TGTGCCGTACAACGTGGGACTAGAGGCACCGGGGAGCTGTTTTTT	CAVQRGTRGTGELFF
-	TRBV7-9	TRBJ2-3	TRBD2	19	TGTGCCAGCAGCTCTTATCCCCCACGGGCGGGAGTGGAAACAGATACGCAGTATTTT	CASSSYPPRAGVETDTQYF
-	TRBV3-1/TRBV3-2	TRBJ1-4	-	18	TGTGCCAGCAGCCAAGAAATGAGGCAGGGTAGACCTAATGAAAAACTGTTTTTT	CASSQEMRQGRPNEKLFF
-	TRBV5-1	TRBJ1-6	-	14	TGCGCCAGCAGCCCGGACAGCGTTAATTCACCCCTCCACTTT	CASSPDSVNSPLHF
-	TRBV2	TRBJ1-6	TRBD1	17	TGTGCCAGCAGGGGGACAGCTACTCGGTACTATAATTCACCCCTCCACTTT	CASRGTATRYYNSPLHF
-	TRBV28	TRBJ2-2	-	16	TGTGCCAGCAGTTTAATCCTCACCAGTAACACCGGGGAGCTGTTTTTT	CASSLILTSNTGELFF
-	TRBV6-5	TRBJ2-1	-	12	TGTGCCAGCAGTTACGGAGAATCCGAGCAGTTCTTC	CASSYGESEQFF
-	TRBV7-3	TRBJ2-1	-	14	TGTGCCAGCAGCTTAGCAGGGGCCAACAATGAGCAGTTCTTC	CASSLAGANNEQFF
-	TRBV19	TRBJ1-1	TRBD1	16	TGTGCCAGTAGTCCCCACAGGGGGCCTTCGAACACTGAAGCTTTCTTT	CASSPHRGPSNTEAFF
-	TRBV11-2	TRBJ1-1	-	13	TGTGCCAGCAGCAAAACAGGGCAGCGTGAAGCTTTCTTT	CASSKTGQREAFF
-	TRBV7-2	TRBJ1-2	-	14	TGTGCCAGCAGCGTAAGGATCGAGGGCTATGGCTACACCTTC	CASSVRIEGYGYTF
-	TRBV3-1/TRBV3-2	TRBJ1-1	TRBD1	13	TGTGCCAGCAGCCGGGACAGGGGATCTGGAGCTTTCTTT	CASSRDRGSGAFF
few	TRBV6-4	TRBJ1-2	TRBD1	16	TGTGCCAGCAGTGGGATTCGGACAGGGCTTTACTATGGCTACACCTTC	CASSGIRTGLYYGYTF